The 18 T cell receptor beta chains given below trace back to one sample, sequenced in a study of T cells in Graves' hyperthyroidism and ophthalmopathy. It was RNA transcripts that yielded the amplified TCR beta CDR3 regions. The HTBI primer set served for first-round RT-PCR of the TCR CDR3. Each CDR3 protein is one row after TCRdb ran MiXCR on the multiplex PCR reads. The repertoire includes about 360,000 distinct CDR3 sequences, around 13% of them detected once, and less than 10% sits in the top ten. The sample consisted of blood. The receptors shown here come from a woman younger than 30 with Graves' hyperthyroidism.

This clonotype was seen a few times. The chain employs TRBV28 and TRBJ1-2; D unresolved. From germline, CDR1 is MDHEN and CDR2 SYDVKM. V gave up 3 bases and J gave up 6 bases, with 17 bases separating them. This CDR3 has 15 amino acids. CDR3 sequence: CASSLGTGVGDGYTF. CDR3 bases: TGTGCCAGCAGTTTGGGTACTGGGGTCGGGGATGGCTACACCTTC.

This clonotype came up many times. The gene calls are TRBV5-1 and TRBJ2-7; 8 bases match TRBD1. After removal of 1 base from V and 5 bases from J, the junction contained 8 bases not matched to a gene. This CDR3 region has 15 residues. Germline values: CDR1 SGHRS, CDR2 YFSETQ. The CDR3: CASSLLTGGVDEQYF. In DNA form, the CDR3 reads TGCGCCAGCAGCTTGCTCACAGGGGGTGTGGACGAGCAGTACTTC.

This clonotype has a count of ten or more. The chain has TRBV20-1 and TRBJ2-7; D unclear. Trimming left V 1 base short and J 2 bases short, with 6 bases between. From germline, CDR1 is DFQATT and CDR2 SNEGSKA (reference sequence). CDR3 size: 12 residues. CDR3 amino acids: CSARGGAYEQYF. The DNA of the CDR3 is TGCAGTGCTAGAGGAGGCGCCTACGAGCAGTACTTC.

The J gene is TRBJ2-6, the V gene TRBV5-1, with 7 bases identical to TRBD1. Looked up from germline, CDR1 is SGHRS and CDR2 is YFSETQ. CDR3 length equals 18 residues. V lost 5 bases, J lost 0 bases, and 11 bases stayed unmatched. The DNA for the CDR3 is TGCGCCAGCAGATTAACAAGGGGGCCTCTCTCTGGGGCCAACGTCCTGACTTTC. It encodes CASRLTRGPLSGANVLTF.

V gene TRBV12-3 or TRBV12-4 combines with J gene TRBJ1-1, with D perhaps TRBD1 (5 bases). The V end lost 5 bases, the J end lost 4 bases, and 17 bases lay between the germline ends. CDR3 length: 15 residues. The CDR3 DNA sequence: TGTGCCAGCAGTCTGACAGTGGGGACGGGCACTGAAGCTTTCTTT. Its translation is CASSLTVGTGTEAFF.

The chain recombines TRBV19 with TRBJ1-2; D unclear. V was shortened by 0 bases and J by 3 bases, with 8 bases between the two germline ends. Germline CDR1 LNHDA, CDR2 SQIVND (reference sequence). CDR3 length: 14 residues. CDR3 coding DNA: TGTGCCAGTAGTATAGAACGCGGTTACTATGGCTACACCTTC. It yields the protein CASSIERGYYGYTF.

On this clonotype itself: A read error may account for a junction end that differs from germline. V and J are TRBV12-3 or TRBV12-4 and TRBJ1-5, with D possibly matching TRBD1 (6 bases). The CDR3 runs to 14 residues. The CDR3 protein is CATSEGGMNRPQHF. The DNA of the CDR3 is TGTGCCACCTCGGAGGGGGGTATGAATCGGCCCCAGCATTTT.

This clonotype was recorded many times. The DNA for the CDR3 is TGTGCCAGCAGTTTTAGCGGGTTCAGGTATACGCAGTATTTT. This encodes CASSFSGFRYTQYF. The gene calls are TRBV28 and TRBJ2-3; the match to TRBD2 covers 7 bases. After removal of 3 bases from V and 7 bases from J, the junction contained 7 bases not matched to a gene. The germline CDR1 and CDR2 sequences are MDHEN and SYDVKM. The CDR3 is 14 amino acids.

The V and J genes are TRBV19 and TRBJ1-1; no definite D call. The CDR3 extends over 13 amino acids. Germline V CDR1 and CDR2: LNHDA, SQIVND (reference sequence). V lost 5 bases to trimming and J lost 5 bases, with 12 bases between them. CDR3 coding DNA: TGTGCCAGTAGTGTAAATCTGTTGACTGAAGCTTTCTTT. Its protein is CASSVNLLTEAFF. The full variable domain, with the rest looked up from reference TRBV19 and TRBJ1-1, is DGGITQSPKYLFRKEGQNVTLSCEQNLNHDAMYWYRQDPGQGLRLIYYSQIVNDFQKGDIAEGYSVSREKKESFPLTVTSAQKNPTAFYLCASSVNLLTEAFFGQGTRLTVV.

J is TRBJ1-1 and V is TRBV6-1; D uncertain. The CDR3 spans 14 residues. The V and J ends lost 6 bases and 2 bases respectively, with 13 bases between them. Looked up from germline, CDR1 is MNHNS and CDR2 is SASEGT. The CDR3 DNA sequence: TGTGCCAGCAGCCCGGACTTCTCCAACACTGAAGCTTTCTTT. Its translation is CASSPDFSNTEAFF.

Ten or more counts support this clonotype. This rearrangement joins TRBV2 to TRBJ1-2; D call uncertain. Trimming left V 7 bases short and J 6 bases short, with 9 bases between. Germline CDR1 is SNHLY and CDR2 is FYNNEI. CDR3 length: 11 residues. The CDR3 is CASTSGHGYTF. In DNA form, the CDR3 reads TGTGCCAGCACGTCTGGGCATGGCTACACCTTC.

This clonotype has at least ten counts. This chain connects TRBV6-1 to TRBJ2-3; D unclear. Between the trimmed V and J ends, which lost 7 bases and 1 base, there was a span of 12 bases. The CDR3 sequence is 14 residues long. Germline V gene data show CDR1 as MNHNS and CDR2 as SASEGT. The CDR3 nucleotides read TGTGCCAGCATTAAAACCCGGGGCACAGATACGCAGTATTTT. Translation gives CASIKTRGTDTQYF.

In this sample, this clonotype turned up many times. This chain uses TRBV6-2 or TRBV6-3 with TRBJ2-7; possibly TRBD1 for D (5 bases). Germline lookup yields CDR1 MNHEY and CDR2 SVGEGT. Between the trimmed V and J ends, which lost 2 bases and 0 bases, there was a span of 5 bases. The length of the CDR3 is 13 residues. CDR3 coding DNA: TGTGCCAGCAGTTACAGGGGCTCCTACGAGCAGTACTTC. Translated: CASSYRGSYEQYF.

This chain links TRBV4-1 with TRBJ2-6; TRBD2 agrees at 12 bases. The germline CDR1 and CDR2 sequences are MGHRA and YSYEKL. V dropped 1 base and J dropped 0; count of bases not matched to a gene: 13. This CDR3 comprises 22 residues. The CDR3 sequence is CASSQGRILAGGHISGANVLTF. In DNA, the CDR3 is TGCGCCAGCAGCCAAGGACGGATACTAGCGGGAGGCCATATCTCTGGGGCCAACGTCCTGACTTTC.

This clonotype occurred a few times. The CDR3 coding sequence is TGTGCCAGCAGCTTAGGGAGGTGGAAACAGGGGGCTCCTACTAGCACAGATACGCAGTATTTT. Its translation: CASSLGRWKQGAPTSTDTQYF. This chain links TRBV11-1 with TRBJ2-3, with TRBD1 matching over 9 bases. The germline V gene has CDR1 SGHAT and CDR2 FQDESV (reference sequence). V dropped 1 base and J dropped 0; count of bases not matched to a gene: 17. CDR3 length: 21 residues.

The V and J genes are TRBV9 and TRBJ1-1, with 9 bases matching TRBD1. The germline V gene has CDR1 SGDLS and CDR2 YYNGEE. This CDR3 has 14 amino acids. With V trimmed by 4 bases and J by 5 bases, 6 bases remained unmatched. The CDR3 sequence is CASSPGTGWTEAFF. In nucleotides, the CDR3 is TGTGCCAGCAGCCCCGGGACAGGGTGGACTGAAGCTTTCTTT.

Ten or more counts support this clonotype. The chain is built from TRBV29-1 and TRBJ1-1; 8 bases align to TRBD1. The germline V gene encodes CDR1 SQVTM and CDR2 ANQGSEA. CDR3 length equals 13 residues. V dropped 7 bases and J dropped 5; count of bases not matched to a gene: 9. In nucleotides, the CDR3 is TGCAGCGGAGACGACAGGGGCGGGACTGAAGCTTTCTTT. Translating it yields CSGDDRGGTEAFF.

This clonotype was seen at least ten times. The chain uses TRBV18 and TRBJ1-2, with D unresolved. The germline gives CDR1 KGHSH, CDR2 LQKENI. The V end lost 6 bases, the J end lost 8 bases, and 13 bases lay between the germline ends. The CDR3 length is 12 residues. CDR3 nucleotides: TGTGCCAGCTCGCATGCGACACGGGGCTACACCTTC. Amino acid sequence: CASSHATRGYTF.